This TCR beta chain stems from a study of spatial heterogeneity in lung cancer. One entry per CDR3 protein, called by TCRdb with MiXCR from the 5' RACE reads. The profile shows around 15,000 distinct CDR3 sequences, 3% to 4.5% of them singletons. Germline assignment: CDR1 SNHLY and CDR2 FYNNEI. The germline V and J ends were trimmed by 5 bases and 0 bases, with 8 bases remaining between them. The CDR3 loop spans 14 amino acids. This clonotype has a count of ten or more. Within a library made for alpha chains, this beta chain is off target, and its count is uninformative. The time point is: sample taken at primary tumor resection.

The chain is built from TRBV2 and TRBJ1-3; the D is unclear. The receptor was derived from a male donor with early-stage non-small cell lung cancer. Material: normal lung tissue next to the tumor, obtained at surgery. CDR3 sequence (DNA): TGTGCCAGCAGTACGGGAGTCTCTGGAAACACCATATATTTT. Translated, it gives CASSTGVSGNTIYF. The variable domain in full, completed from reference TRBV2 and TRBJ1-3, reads EPEVTQTPSHQVTQMGQEVILRCVPISNHLYFYWYRQILGQKVEFLVSFYNNEISEKSEIFDDQFSVERPDGSNFTLKIRSTKLEDSAMYFCASSTGVSGNTIYFGEGSWLTVV.